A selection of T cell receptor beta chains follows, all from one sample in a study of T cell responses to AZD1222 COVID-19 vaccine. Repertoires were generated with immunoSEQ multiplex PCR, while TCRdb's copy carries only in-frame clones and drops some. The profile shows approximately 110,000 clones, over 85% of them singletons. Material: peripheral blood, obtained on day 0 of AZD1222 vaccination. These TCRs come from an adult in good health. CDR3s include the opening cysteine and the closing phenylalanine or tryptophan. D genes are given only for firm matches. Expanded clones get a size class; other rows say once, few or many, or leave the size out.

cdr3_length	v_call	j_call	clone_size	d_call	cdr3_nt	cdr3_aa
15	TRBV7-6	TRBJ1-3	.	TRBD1	TGTGCCAGCAGCCCCTTGGGACAGAGGGGAAACACCATATATTTT	CASSPLGQRGNTIYF
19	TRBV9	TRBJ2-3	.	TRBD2	TGTGCCAGCAGCGTGAGATCCCTCCCTAGCGGGAAACGAACAGATACGCAGTATTTT	CASSVRSLPSGKRTDTQYF
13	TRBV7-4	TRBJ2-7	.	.	TGTGCCAGCAGCTTGGTAGAGGGCCACGAGCAGTACTTC	CASSLVEGHEQYF
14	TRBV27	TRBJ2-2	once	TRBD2	TGTGCCAGCAGTGCGGGACTAGCGTTCGGGGAGCTGTTTTTT	CASSAGLAFGELFF
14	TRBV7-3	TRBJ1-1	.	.	TGTGCCAGCAGCGCGGCCCCGGCAAGCACTGAAGCTTTCTTT	CASSAAPASTEAFF
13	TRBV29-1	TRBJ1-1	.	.	TGCAGCGTTGGCAGGGACTTGAACACTGAAGCTTTCTTT	CSVGRDLNTEAFF
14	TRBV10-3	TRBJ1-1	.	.	TGTGCCATCAGTGAGTTGGTCGGGGCCACTGAAGCTTTCTTT	CAISELVGATEAFF
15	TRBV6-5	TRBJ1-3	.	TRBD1	TGTGCCAGCAGGGAGACAGGGGTGACCGGAAACACCATATATTTT	CASRETGVTGNTIYF
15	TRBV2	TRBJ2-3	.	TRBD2	TGTGCCAGCAGTGAGTCTAGCGGGAGACCAGATACGCAGTATTTT	CASSESSGRPDTQYF
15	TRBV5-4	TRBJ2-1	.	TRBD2	TGTGCCAGCAGCTTGCCTAGCGGGACCTTCAATGAGCAGTTCTTC	CASSLPSGTFNEQFF
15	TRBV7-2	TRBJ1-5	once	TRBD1	TGTGCCAGCAGCTTAGAGGGGGCGCGGGGTCAGCCCCAGCATTTT	CASSLEGARGQPQHF
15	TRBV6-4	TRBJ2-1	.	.	TGTGCCAGCAGTGACGCCCTAGCCCAAATGCGTGAGCAGTTCTTC	CASSDALAQMREQFF
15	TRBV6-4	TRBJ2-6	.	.	TGTGCCAGCAGTGTGGGGGGCTCTGGGGCCAACGTCCTGACTTTC	CASSVGGSGANVLTF
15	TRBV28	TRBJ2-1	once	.	TGTGCCAGCAGCCTAACCCTAGTAGGGGGCAATGAGCAGTTCTTC	CASSLTLVGGNEQFF
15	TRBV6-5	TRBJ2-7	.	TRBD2	TGTGCCAGCATTAGGCTCGCTAGCGGCACATACGAGCAGTACTTC	CASIRLASGTYEQYF
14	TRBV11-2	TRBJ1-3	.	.	TGTGCCAGCAGCTTACAACAGTCTGGAAACACCATATATTTT	CASSLQQSGNTIYF
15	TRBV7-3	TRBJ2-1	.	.	TGTGCCAGCAGCTTAACAGCCCAAGACTATCATGAGCAGTTCTTC	CASSLTAQDYHEQFF
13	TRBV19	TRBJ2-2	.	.	TGTGCCAGTAGTTTCGCCGACACCGGGGAGCTGTTTTTT	CASSFADTGELFF
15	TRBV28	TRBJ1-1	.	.	TGTGCCAGCAGTTTAAATTTCGATTTGTCATTGTGGGCTTTCTTT	CASSLNFDLSLWAFF
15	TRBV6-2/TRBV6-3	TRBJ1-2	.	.	TGTGCCAGCAGTTACTCTGACGGACTCCACTATGGCTACACCTTC	CASSYSDGLHYGYTF
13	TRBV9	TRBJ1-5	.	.	TGTGCCAGCAGCGTAGCAGAATTCTCGCCCCAGCATTTT	CASSVAEFSPQHF
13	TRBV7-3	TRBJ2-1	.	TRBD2	TGTGCCAGCAGCCAGCGGGGTACGGGGGAGCAGTTCTTC	CASSQRGTGEQFF
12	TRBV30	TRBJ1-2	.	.	TGTGCCTGGAAGAGGACATCATATGGCTACACCTTC	CAWKRTSYGYTF
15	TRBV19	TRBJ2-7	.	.	TGTGCCAGTAGTGTGCGTTATTCCGGGAACTACGAGCAGTACTTC	CASSVRYSGNYEQYF
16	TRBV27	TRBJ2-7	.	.	TGTGCCAGCAGTTTATCACGGGATTTAGGTTCCTACGAGCAGTACTTC	CASSLSRDLGSYEQYF
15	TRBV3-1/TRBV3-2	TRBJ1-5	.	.	TGTGCCAGCAGTCCCGGATTAATTAGCAATCAGCCCCAGCATTTT	CASSPGLISNQPQHF
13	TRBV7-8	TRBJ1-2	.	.	TGTGCCAGCAGCTCGGAGGACAACTATGGCTACACCTTC	CASSSEDNYGYTF
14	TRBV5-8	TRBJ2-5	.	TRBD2	TGTGCCAGCAGCAGGACTAGGGCCCAAGAGACCCAGTACTTC	CASSRTRAQETQYF
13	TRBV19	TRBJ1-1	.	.	TGTGCCAGTAGTACGGGGATGAACACTGAAGCTTTCTTT	CASSTGMNTEAFF
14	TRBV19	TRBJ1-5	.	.	TGTGCCAGTAGTATGCCCCTGGTTGGTCAGCCCCAGCATTTT	CASSMPLVGQPQHF
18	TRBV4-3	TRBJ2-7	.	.	TGCGCCAGCAGCCAACGATCCCCCCGAGGGGGGGTATCCTACGAGCAGTACTTC	CASSQRSPRGGVSYEQYF
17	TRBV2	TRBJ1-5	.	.	TGTGCCAGCAGTCTGACCTTTACAGGACACAAGCATCAGCCCCAGCATTTT	CASSLTFTGHKHQPQHF
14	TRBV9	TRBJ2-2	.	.	TGTGCCAGCAGCCCCCATTTACGTGTCGGGGAGCTGTTTTTT	CASSPHLRVGELFF
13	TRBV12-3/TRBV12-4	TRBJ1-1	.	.	TGTGCCAGCAGTCTCGGGCCGAACACTGAAGCTTTCTTT	CASSLGPNTEAFF
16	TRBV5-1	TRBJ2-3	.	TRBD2	TGCGCCAGCAGCGCGGAAAGACTAGCTGGCACAGATACGCAGTATTTT	CASSAERLAGTDTQYF
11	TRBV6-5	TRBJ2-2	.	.	TGTGCCAGCAGGGAGACCGGGGAGCTGTTTTTT	CASRETGELFF
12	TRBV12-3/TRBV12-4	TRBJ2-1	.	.	TGTGCCAGCAGCCTAGATTTCAATGAGCAGTTCTTC	CASSLDFNEQFF
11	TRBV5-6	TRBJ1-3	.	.	TGTGCCAGCAGCTATGGAAACACCATATATTTT	CASSYGNTIYF
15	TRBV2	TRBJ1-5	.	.	TGTGCCAGCAATTTGGGTTATGGGGGCAATCAGCCCCAGCATTTT	CASNLGYGGNQPQHF
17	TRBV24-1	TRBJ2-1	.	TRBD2	TGTGCCACCAGTGACCGACCCACTAGCGGGAGGGCCCATGAGCAGTTCTTC	CATSDRPTSGRAHEQFF
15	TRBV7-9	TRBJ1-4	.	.	TGTGCCAGCAGCCTTGGACAGAAAGATAATGAAAAACTGTTTTTT	CASSLGQKDNEKLFF
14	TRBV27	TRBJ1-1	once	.	TGTGCCAGCAGATCTAGAGTTCTGAACACTGAAGCTTTCTTT	CASRSRVLNTEAFF
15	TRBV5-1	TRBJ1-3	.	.	TGCGCCAGCAGCGCGGGACACCTCTCTGGAAACACCATATATTTT	CASSAGHLSGNTIYF
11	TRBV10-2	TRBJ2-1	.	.	TGCGCCATCGTAGAGGGGGATGAGCAGTTCTTC	CAIVEGDEQFF
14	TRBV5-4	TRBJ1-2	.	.	TGTGCCAGCAGCCCTATGGGAGGAAACTATGGCTACACCTTC	CASSPMGGNYGYTF
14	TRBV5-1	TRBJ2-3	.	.	TGCGCCAGCAGCTTTGGAGAGAGCACAGATACGCAGTATTTT	CASSFGESTDTQYF
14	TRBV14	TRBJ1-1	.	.	TGTGCCAGCAGCCAAGATTTGTGGGGACCAAAAGCTTTCTTT	CASSQDLWGPKAFF
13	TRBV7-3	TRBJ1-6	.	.	TGTGCCAGCAGCAAGGAATGGGGGTCACCCCTCCACTTT	CASSKEWGSPLHF
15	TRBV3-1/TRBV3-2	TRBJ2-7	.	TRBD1	TGTGCCAGCAGCCAAGGAACAGGGGTCATCTACGAGCAGTACTTC	CASSQGTGVIYEQYF
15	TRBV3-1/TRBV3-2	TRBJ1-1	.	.	TGTGCCAGCAGCCAAGACCCGGGACCGAACACTGAAGCTTTCTTT	CASSQDPGPNTEAFF
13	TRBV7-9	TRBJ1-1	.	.	TGTGCCAGCAGCTTAACAGGGTCGACTGAAGCTTTCTTT	CASSLTGSTEAFF
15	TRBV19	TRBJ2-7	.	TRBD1	TGTGCCAGTAGTGGGACAGGGGCGGTATCCTACGAGCAGTACTTC	CASSGTGAVSYEQYF
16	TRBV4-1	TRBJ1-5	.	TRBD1	TGCGCCAGCAGCCAAACCGGGACAGGGGACAATCAGCCCCAGCATTTT	CASSQTGTGDNQPQHF